These 24 T cell receptor beta chains originate from one sample sequenced in a study of shared clonotypes between healthy human individuals (TCRdb year 2020). Receptor libraries were prepared by the immunoSEQ multiplex PCR assay. TCRdb holds this immuneACCESS table with in-frame rearrangements only. Some clones are missing; in checked studies, unresolved V genes explain under half, and the rest has no known cause. Across this sample there are approximately 940,000 clones, with over 60% seen only once. Jointly, the top ten make up approximately 1.5% of the sample. Sequenced input: memory CD4+ T cells sorted from blood. This specimen's cell subset or site label, interpreted: CD45RA-negative fraction. The receptor set was obtained from a man aged 18 to 30 in good health.

The chain uses TRBV7-6 and TRBJ1-4; D ambiguous. V shed 5 bases and J shed 0 bases, with 19 bases lying between them. The CDR3 runs 18 residues. CDR1 is SGHVS and CDR2 is FNYEAQ in the germline V gene. The CDR3 protein is CASSPREEARTTNEKLFF. CDR3 DNA: TGTGCCAGCAGCCCCCGCGAGGAGGCCCGTACAACTAATGAAAAACTGTTTTTT.

This chain links TRBV25-1 with TRBJ2-1, with TRBD1 matching over 9 bases. The germline CDR1 and CDR2 sequences are MGHDK and SYGVNS. The V gene end was trimmed by 5 bases and the J gene end by 1 base; junction bases not matched to a gene: 3. The length of the CDR3 is 15 residues. Here the CDR3 DNA reads TGTGCCAGCAGTAAAGGGACAGGGTCCTACAATGAGCAGTTCTTC. Its translation: CASSKGTGSYNEQFF.

The chain joins TRBV27 to TRBJ1-4, with a weak D call TRBD1 (5 bases). CDR1 is MNHEY and CDR2 is SMNVEV in the germline V gene (reference sequence). The CDR3 has 13 residues. Trimming took 3 bases from V and 8 from J, leaving 10 bases between them. The CDR3 bases are TGTGCCAGCAGTTTTACGGGGGGGGAAAAACTGTTTTTT. Its protein product is CASSFTGGEKLFF.

This chain joins TRBV11-3 and TRBJ2-5; a possible D gene is TRBD2 (6 bases). The CDR3 contains 15 residues. The V end lost 1 base, the J end lost 0 bases, and 9 bases lay between the germline ends. Germline lookup yields CDR1 SGHNT and CDR2 YENEEA. The DNA of the CDR3 is TGTGCCAGCAGCTTAGGCGGGGAGTACCAAGAGACCCAGTACTTC. It encodes CASSLGGEYQETQYF.

In the case of this clone: At one end, the junction sequence differs from germline, possibly due to a read error. V and J are TRBV7-7 and TRBJ1-5, with TRBD1 matching over 7 bases. The CDR3 loop spans 13 amino acids. Germline V gene lookup returns CDR1 SSHAT and CDR2 FNYEAQ (reference sequence). CDR3 DNA sequence: TGTGCTAGCAGCCGGGACAGAGATCAGCCCCAGCATTTT. Encoded protein: CASSRDRDQPQHF. The variable domain in full, completed from reference TRBV7-7 and TRBJ1-5, reads GAGVSQSPRYKVTKRGQDVTLRCDPISSHATLYWYQQALGQGPEFLTYFNYEAQPDKSGLPSDRFSAERPEGSISTLTIQRTEQRDSAMYRCASSRDRDQPQHFGDGTRLSIL.

This sequence joins TRBV2 and TRBJ1-2, with D possibly being TRBD1 (5 bases). V lost 2 bases and J 7 bases, leaving 14 bases between the germline ends. CDR3 length equals 14 residues. Germline lookup yields CDR1 SNHLY and CDR2 FYNNEI. The CDR3 region has the DNA TGTGCCAGCAGTGAATGGGGCGGGCTTGGTGGCTACACCTTC. Translation: CASSEWGGLGGYTF. The full variable domain, in which reference TRBV2 and TRBJ1-2 provide the parts outside the CDR3, is EPEVTQTPSHQVTQMGQEVILRCVPISNHLYFYWYRQILGQKVEFLVSFYNNEISEKSEIFDDQFSVERPDGSNFTLKIRSTKLEDSAMYFCASSEWGGLGGYTFGSGTRLTVV.

J is TRBJ2-1 and V is TRBV7-2; D call uncertain. Per germline, CDR1 SGHTA and CDR2 FQGNSA. V was cut by 5 bases and J by 5 bases, with 16 bases left in between. This CDR3 spans 15 amino acids. The CDR3 here is CASSIIVQWNNEQFF. Here the CDR3 DNA reads TGTGCCAGCAGCATAATAGTCCAGTGGAACAATGAGCAGTTCTTC.

The chain links TRBV19 to TRBJ1-6, with 7 bases identical to TRBD1. The germline CDR1 and CDR2 sequences are LNHDA and SQIVND (reference sequence). The CDR3 is made up of 13 amino acids. The V gene end was trimmed by 3 bases and the J gene end by 10 bases; junction bases not matched to a gene: 3. The CDR3 DNA is TGTGCCAGTAGTATGGGACAGTTGTCACCCCTCCACTTT. Protein product: CASSMGQLSPLHF.

CDR3: CASSPPARLGEAFF. The CDR3, as DNA: TGTGCCAGCTCACCACCGGCCAGATTAGGCGAAGCTTTCTTT. The chain joins TRBV18 to TRBJ1-1, with D uncertain. Trimming pared 0 bases from V and 8 bases from J, leaving 13 bases between. Germline V gives CDR1 KGHSH, CDR2 LQKENI. The CDR3 extends over 14 amino acids.

The chain recombines TRBV28 with TRBJ1-1; D not certain. CDR1 is MDHEN and CDR2 is SYDVKM in the germline V gene. The V end was cut by 5 bases, the J end by 7 bases, with 11 bases between. CDR3 length: 12 amino acids. CDR3 coding DNA: TGTGCCAGCAGTCCGACCCCATTTGAAGCTTTCTTT. Residues: CASSPTPFEAFF.

This clone has a handful of counts. The V gene is TRBV28, the J gene TRBJ1-4, with 9 nucleotides matching TRBD1. Trimming removed 5 bases from V and 4 bases from J; junction bases left unmatched: 5. The length of the CDR3 is 15 residues. Germline values: CDR1 MDHEN, CDR2 SYDVKM. CDR3 amino acids: CASSLQGAGNEKLFF. In DNA form, the CDR3 reads TGTGCCAGCAGTCTACAGGGGGCCGGTAATGAAAAACTGTTTTTT.

V usage is TRBV15 and J usage is TRBJ2-7; D is possibly TRBD2 (5 bases). The CDR3 totals 15 residues. Germline lookup yields CDR1 LNHNV and CDR2 YYDKDF (reference sequence). Trimming took off 4 bases at V and 1 base at J, with 14 bases between the two ends. CDR3 sequence: CATSKSGGGSYEQYF. CDR3 DNA sequence: TGTGCCACCAGCAAATCTGGTGGAGGATCCTACGAGCAGTACTTC. Filled out from reference TRBV15 and TRBJ2-7, the complete variable domain reads DAMVIQNPRYQVTQFGKPVTLSCSQTLNHNVMYWYQQKSSQAPKLLFHYYDKDFNNEADTPDNFQSRRPNTSFCFLDIRSPGLGDTAMYLCATSKSGGGSYEQYFGPGTRLTVT.

This clone has only a few counts. The gene calls are TRBV6-5 and TRBJ1-5; 7 nucleotides line up with TRBD1. Germline V lookup: CDR1 MNHEY, CDR2 SVGAGI. The CDR3 is 15 amino acids. The V and J ends lost 6 bases and 0 bases, in that order; junction bases with no gene match: 5. CDR3 amino acids: CASSSTGHSNQPQHF. DNA of the CDR3: TGTGCCAGCAGCTCGACAGGGCATAGCAATCAGCCCCAGCATTTT.

Only a few counts were recorded for this clone. CDR3 residues: CAIRDSNSPLHF. The CDR3 DNA sequence: TGTGCCATCAGGGACAGTAATTCACCCCTCCACTTT. V is TRBV10-3 and J is TRBJ1-6, with a weak D call TRBD1 (6 bases). The CDR3 spans 12 residues. The germline V gene encodes CDR1 ENHRY and CDR2 SYGVKD. Trimming removed 6 bases from V and 6 bases from J, with 6 bases in between.

This clone was detected once. This same CDR3 is encoded by further DNA sequences in the sample. The rearrangement uses TRBV11-2 and TRBJ2-7; D unclear. Trimming pared 2 bases from V and 1 base from J, leaving 9 bases between. From germline, CDR1 is SGHAT and CDR2 FQNNGV. The CDR3 has 14 amino acids. DNA of the CDR3: TGTGCCAGCAGCTTAAGGCCAGATTCCTACGAGCAGTACTTC. It encodes CASSLRPDSYEQYF.

J is TRBJ1-4 and V is TRBV7-9; 9 bases match TRBD1. CDR1 is SEHNR, CDR2 FQNEAQ, per germline (reference sequence). This CDR3 region has 16 residues. The V and J ends lost 2 bases and 6 bases, in that order; junction bases with no gene match: 7. In DNA, the CDR3 is TGTGCCAGCAGCTTAAGAGGGGGGACAGGGCATGAAAAACTGTTTTTT. This sequence encodes CASSLRGGTGHEKLFF. The entire variable domain, with the rest obtained from reference TRBV7-9 and TRBJ1-4, is as follows: DTGVSQNPRHKITKRGQNVTFRCDPISEHNRLYWYRQTLGQGPEFLTYFQNEAQLEKSRLLSDRFSAERPKGSFSTLEIQRTEQGDSAMYLCASSLRGGTGHEKLFFGSGTQLSVL.

J is TRBJ1-2 and V is TRBV6-6; 8 positions agree with TRBD1. V lost 8 bases and J lost 7; bases outside the gene matches: 9. This CDR3 has 13 residues. Germline loops: CDR1 MNHNY, CDR2 SVGAGI (reference sequence). The CDR3 loop is CASLQDREVGYTF. Here the CDR3 DNA reads TGTGCCAGCCTTCAGGACAGGGAAGTTGGCTACACCTTC.

The chain is built from TRBV5-4 and TRBJ1-5, with TRBD1 as a possible D gene (6 bases). The CDR3 sequence is 15 residues long. Looked up from germline, CDR1 is SGHNT and CDR2 is YYREEE (reference sequence). Deletions cut 4 bases from V and 5 bases from J, with 16 bases between. The CDR3 nucleotides are TGTGCCAGCAGCGCGGCCCCGGAGGGGGATCAGCCCCAGCATTTT. Residues: CASSAAPEGDQPQHF.

The rearrangement uses TRBV28 and TRBJ2-7; the match to TRBD1 covers 7 bases. Looked up from germline, CDR1 is MDHEN and CDR2 is SYDVKM. The junction had 10 bases not matched to a gene; V was cut back by 2 bases and J by 0 bases. This CDR3 region has 17 residues. The CDR3 here is CASSLRVWGTDSYEQYF. The CDR3 coding sequence is TGTGCCAGCAGTTTAAGGGTTTGGGGGACAGACTCCTACGAGCAGTACTTC. Drawing the rest from reference TRBV28 and TRBJ2-7, the complete variable domain is DVKVTQSSRYLVKRTGEKVFLECVQDMDHENMFWYRQDPGLGLRLIYFSYDVKMKEKGDIPEGYSVSREKKERFSLILESASTNQTSMYLCASSLRVWGTDSYEQYFGPGTRLTVT.

The rearrangement links TRBV29-1 to TRBJ2-3; tentatively, D is TRBD2 (6 bases). Germline V lookup: CDR1 SQVTM, CDR2 ANQGSEA. Trimming cost V 4 bases and J 4 bases, with 15 bases left between them. The CDR3 consists of 14 residues. CDR3 region: CSVAIGRNSDTQYF. In DNA, the CDR3 is TGCAGCGTTGCGATCGGGAGAAACTCAGATACGCAGTATTTT.

The chain's CDR3 is CASSYSPAVSEQYF. The CDR3 DNA sequence: TGTGCCAGCAGTTACTCCCCCGCCGTCTCCGAGCAGTACTTC. The chain employs TRBV6-6 and TRBJ2-7; D gene unclear. The ends were cut back, 0 bases at V and 6 bases at J, with 12 bases in the middle. The CDR3 runs to 14 residues. The germline V gene encodes CDR1 MNHNY and CDR2 SVGAGI (reference sequence).

This clone has more than one count but fewer than ten. This rearrangement joins TRBV2 to TRBJ1-2; the match to TRBD1 covers 7 bases. Germline-derived CDR1 and CDR2 are SNHLY and FYNNEI. The CDR3 has 13 residues. V lost 6 bases and J lost 5; bases outside the gene matches: 6. As DNA, the CDR3 is TGTGCCAGCAGGCCGACAGGGTTGTATGGCTACACCTTC. Translated, it gives CASRPTGLYGYTF.

This chain joins TRBV7-3 and TRBJ2-1; D possibly corresponds to TRBD1 (6 bases). CDR3 length: 15 amino acids. Germline V gene lookup returns CDR1 SGHTA and CDR2 FQGTGA. V was clipped by 2 bases and J by 6 bases, with 14 bases between them. CDR3 nucleotide sequence: TGTGCCAGCAGCTTAGTCGCCGGACAGTTCAATGAGCAGTTCTTC. It specifies CASSLVAGQFNEQFF.

This chain joins TRBV6-5 and TRBJ1-6, with D hard to call. Trimming left V 4 bases short and J 8 bases short, with 9 bases between. This CDR3 spans 13 amino acids. Germline assignment: CDR1 MNHEY and CDR2 SVGAGI. As DNA, the CDR3 is TGTGCCAGCAGTTCTTACCAGGATTCACCCCTCCACTTT. It encodes CASSSYQDSPLHF.